This TCR beta chain was identified during a study of regulatory T cells in long-lasting Graves disease. Sequencing libraries for TCR beta were prepared with iRepertoire HTBI primers and Arm-PCR of CDR3 regions. TCRdb fed the multiplex PCR reads into MiXCR, producing one record per CDR3 protein. The sample carries hundreds of thousands of distinct CDR3 sequences, 20% recorded once. Germline assignment: CDR1 MNHGY and CDR2 SVAAGI. The V end lost 3 bases, the J end lost 4 bases, and 12 bases lay between the germline ends. There are 14 residues in the CDR3. A few counts support this clonotype. Sample time point: persistent/refractory GD, antithyroid drugs over 5 years with positive TRAb. Construction of the TCR library relied on RNA isolated from PBMCs.

This sample comprised peripheral blood mononuclear cells (PBMCs), obtained when the disease was refractory, from a patient treated with antithyroid drugs. This clonotype was obtained from a female donor with Graves disease. The J gene is TRBJ2-5, the V gene TRBV6-9; D may be TRBD2 (6 bases). The DNA for the CDR3 is TGTGCCAGCAGTTACCTGGGGGGTCGAGAGACCCAGTACTTC. Translated, it gives CASSYLGGRETQYF.